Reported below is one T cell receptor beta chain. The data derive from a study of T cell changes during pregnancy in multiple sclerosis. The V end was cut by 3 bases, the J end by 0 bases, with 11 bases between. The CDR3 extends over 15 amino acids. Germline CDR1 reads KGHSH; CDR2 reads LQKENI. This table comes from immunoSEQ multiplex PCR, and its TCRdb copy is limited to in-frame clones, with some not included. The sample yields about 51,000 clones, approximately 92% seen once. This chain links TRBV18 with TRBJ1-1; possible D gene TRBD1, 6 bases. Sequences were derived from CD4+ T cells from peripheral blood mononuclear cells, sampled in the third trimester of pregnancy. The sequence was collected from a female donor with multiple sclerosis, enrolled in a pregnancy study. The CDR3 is CASSPLDRMNTEAFF. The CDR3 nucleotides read TGTGCCAGCTCACCCCTTGACAGGATGAACACTGAAGCTTTCTTT.